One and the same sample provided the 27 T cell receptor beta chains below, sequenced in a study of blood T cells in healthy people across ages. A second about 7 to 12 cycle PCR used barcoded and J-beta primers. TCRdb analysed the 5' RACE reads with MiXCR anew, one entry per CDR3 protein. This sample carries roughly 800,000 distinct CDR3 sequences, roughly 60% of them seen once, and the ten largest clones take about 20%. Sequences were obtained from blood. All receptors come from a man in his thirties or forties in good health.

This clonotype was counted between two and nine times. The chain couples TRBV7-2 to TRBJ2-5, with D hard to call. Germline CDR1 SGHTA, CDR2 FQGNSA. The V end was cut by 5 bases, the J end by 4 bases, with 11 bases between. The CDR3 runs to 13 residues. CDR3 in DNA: TGTGCCAGCAGCCCCGGATCCTTAGAGACCCAGTACTTC. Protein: CASSPGSLETQYF.

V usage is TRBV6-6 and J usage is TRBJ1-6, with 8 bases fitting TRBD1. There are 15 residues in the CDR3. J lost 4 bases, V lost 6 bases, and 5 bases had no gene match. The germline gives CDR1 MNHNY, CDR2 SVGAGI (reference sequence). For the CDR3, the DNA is TGTGCCAGCAGACCCGGACAGGGATATAATTCACCCCTCCACTTT. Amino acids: CASRPGQGYNSPLHF.

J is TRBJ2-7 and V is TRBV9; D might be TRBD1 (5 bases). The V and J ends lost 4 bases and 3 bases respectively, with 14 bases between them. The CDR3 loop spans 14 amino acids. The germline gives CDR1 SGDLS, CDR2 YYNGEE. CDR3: CASSPRETFYEQYF. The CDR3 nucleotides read TGTGCCAGCAGCCCCAGGGAAACCTTCTACGAGCAGTACTTC.

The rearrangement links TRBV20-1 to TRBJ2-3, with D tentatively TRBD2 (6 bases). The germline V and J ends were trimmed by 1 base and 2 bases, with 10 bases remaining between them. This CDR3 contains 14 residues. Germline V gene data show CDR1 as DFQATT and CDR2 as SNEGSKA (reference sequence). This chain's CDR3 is CSARVIAATDTQYF. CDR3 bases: TGCAGTGCTAGAGTAATAGCGGCCACAGATACGCAGTATTTT.

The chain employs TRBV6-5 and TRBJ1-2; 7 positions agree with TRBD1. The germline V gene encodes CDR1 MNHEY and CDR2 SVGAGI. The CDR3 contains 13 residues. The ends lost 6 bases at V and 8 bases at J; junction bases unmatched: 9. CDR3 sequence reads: CASSLRGQEGYTF. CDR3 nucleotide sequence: TGTGCCAGCAGCCTGAGGGGGCAGGAAGGCTACACCTTC.

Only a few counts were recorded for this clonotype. The CDR3 loop is CSARPQAKTYEQYF. In nucleotides, the CDR3 is TGCAGTGCTAGACCGCAGGCAAAAACCTACGAGCAGTACTTC. J is TRBJ2-7 and V is TRBV20-1; D not resolved. Germline-derived CDR1 and CDR2 are DFQATT and SNEGSKA (reference sequence). V was clipped by 2 bases and J by 2 bases, with 13 bases between them. The CDR3 spans 14 residues.

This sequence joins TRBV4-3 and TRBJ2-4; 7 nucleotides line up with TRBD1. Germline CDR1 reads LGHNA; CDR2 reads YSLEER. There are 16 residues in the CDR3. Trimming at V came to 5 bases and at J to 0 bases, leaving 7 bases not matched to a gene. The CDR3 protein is CASSNATGQAKNIQYF. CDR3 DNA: TGCGCCAGCAGCAACGCGACAGGGCAAGCCAAAAACATTCAGTACTTC.

The CDR3 nucleotides are TGTGCCAGCACACCCGGGACGCTAGTAGGGGGCTACACCTTC. It codes for CASTPGTLVGGYTF. The chain is built from TRBV7-2 and TRBJ1-2; possible D gene TRBD1, 5 bases. The CDR3 spans 14 residues. Germline V gene data show CDR1 as SGHTA and CDR2 as FQGNSA. Trimming left V 7 bases short and J 8 bases short, with 20 bases between.

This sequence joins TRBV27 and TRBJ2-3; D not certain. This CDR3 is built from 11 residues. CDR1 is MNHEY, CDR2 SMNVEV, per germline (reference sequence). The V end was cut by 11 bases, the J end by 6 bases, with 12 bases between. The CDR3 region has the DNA TGTGCCCTCCGAAAAGGGGATACGCAGTATTTT. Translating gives CALRKGDTQYF.

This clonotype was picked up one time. CDR3: CASGLLAGGGGELFF. The DNA for the CDR3 is TGTGCTAGTGGTTTACTAGCGGGGGGCGGCGGGGAGCTGTTTTTT. V is TRBV12-5 and J is TRBJ2-2; 12 bases are shared with TRBD2. V trimming: 3 bases; J trimming: 7 bases; junction bases outside the gene matches: 3. The germline gives CDR1 LGHNT, CDR2 FRNRAP. The CDR3 runs 15 residues.

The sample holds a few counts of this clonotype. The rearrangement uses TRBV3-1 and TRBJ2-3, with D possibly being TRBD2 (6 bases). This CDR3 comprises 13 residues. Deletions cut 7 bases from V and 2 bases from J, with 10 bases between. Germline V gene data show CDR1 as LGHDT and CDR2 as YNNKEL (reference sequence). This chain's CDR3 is CASNRGSTDTQYF. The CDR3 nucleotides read TGTGCCAGCAACCGGGGGTCCACAGATACGCAGTATTTT.

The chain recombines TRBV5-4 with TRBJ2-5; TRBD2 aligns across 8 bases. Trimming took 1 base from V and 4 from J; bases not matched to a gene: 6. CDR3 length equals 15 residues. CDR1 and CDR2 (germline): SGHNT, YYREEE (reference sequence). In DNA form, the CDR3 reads TGTGCCAGCAGCTTGTCCGCGGGGGGCCCAGAGACCCAGTACTTC. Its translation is CASSLSAGGPETQYF.

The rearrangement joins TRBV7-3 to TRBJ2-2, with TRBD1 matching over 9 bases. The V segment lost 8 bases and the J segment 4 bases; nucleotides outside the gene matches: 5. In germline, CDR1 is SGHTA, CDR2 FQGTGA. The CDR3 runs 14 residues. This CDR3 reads CASRWDRATGELFF. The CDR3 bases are TGTGCCAGCCGATGGGACAGGGCCACCGGGGAGCTGTTTTTT.

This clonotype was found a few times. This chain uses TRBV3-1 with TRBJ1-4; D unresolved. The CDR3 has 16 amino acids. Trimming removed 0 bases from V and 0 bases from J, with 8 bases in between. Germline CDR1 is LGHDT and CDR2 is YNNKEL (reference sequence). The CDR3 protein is CASSQDPAATNEKLFF. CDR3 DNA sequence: TGTGCCAGCAGCCAAGATCCAGCAGCAACTAATGAAAAACTGTTTTTT.

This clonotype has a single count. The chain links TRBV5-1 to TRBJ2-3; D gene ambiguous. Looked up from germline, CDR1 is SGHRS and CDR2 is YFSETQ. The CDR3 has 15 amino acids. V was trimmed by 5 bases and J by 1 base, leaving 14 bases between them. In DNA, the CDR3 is TGCGCCAGCAGAACCTTGGACCAGCGCACAGATACGCAGTATTTT. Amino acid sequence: CASRTLDQRTDTQYF.

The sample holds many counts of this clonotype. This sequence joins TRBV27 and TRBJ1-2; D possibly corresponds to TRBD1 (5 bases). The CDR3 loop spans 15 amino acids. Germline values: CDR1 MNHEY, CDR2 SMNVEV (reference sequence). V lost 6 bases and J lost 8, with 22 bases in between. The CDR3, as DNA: TGTGCCAGCAGCCTACTCCCCGGGACTAATAAAGGCTACACCTTC. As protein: CASSLLPGTNKGYTF.

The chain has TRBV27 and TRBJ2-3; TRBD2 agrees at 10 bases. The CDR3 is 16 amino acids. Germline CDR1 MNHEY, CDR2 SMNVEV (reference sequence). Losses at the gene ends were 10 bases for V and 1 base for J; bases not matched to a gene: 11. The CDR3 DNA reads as TGTGCCACCTCTCTAGCGGGAGTAAGGGGCACAGATACGCAGTATTTT. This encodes CATSLAGVRGTDTQYF.

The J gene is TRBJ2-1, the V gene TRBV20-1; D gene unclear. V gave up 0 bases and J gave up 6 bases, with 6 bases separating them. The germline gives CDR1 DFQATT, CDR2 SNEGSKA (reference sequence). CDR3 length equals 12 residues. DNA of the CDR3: TGCAGTGCTAGAGACAGCCTCAATGAGCAGTTCTTC. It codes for CSARDSLNEQFF.

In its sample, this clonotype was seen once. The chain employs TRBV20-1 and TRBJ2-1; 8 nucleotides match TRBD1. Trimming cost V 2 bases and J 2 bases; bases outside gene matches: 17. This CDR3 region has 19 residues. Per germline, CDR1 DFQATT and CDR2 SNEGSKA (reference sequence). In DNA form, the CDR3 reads TGCAGTGCTAGACCAATGACAGGGGTGATGGACAAAACCTACAATGAGCAGTTCTTC. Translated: CSARPMTGVMDKTYNEQFF.

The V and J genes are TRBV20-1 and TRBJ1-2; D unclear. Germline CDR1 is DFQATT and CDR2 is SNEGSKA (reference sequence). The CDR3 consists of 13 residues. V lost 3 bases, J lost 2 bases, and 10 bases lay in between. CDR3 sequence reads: CSARVSENYGYTF. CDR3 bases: TGCAGTGCTAGGGTCAGCGAGAACTATGGCTACACCTTC.

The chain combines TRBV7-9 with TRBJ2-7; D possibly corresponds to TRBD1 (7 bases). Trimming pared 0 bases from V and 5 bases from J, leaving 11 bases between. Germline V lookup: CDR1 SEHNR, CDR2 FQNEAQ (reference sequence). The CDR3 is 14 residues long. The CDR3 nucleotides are TGTGCCAGCAGCTTAGCGGAGGGACAGAACGAGCAGTACTTC. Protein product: CASSLAEGQNEQYF.

The CDR3 nucleotides read TGCGCCAGCAGCCCCAATTTTAGCAGCTCCTACAATGAGCAGTTCTTC. It encodes CASSPNFSSSYNEQFF. V and J are TRBV4-3 and TRBJ2-1; D is unresolved. CDR3 size: 16 residues. Between the trimmed V and J ends, which lost 4 bases and 0 bases, there was a span of 13 bases. The germline V gene has CDR1 LGHNA and CDR2 YSLEER.

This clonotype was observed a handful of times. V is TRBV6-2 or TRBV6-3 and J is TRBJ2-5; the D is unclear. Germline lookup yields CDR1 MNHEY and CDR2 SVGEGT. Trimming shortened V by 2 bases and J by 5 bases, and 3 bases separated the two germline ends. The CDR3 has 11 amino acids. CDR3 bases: TGTGCCAGCAGTTACGCTGAGACCCAGTACTTC. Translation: CASSYAETQYF.

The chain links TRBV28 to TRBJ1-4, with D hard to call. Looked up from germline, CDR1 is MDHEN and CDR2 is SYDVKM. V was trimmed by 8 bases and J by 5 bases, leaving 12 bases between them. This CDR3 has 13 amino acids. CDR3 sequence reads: CASLGFPNEKLFF. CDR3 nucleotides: TGTGCCAGCTTGGGGTTTCCGAATGAAAAACTGTTTTTT. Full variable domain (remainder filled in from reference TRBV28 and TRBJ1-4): DVKVTQSSRYLVKRTGEKVFLECVQDMDHENMFWYRQDPGLGLRLIYFSYDVKMKEKGDIPEGYSVSREKKERFSLILESASTNQTSMYLCASLGFPNEKLFFGSGTQLSVL.

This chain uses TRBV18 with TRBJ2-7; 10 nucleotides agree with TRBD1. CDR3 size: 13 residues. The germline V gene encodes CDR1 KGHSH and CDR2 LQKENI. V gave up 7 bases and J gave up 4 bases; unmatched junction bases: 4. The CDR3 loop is CASFPGQGYEQYF. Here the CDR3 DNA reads TGTGCCAGCTTCCCGGGACAGGGGTACGAGCAGTACTTC.

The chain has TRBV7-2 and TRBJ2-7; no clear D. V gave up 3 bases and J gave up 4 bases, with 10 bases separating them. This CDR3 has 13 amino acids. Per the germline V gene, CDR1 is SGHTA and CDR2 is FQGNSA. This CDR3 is CASSFASDYEQYF. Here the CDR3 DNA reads TGTGCCAGCAGCTTTGCTTCAGATTACGAGCAGTACTTC.

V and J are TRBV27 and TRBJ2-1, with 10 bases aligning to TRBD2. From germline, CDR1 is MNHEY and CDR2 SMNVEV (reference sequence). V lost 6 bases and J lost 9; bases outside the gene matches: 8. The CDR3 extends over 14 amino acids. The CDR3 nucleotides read TGTGCCAGCAGCCGTAGCGGGGGGATTATTGAGCAGTTCTTC. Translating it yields CASSRSGGIIEQFF.